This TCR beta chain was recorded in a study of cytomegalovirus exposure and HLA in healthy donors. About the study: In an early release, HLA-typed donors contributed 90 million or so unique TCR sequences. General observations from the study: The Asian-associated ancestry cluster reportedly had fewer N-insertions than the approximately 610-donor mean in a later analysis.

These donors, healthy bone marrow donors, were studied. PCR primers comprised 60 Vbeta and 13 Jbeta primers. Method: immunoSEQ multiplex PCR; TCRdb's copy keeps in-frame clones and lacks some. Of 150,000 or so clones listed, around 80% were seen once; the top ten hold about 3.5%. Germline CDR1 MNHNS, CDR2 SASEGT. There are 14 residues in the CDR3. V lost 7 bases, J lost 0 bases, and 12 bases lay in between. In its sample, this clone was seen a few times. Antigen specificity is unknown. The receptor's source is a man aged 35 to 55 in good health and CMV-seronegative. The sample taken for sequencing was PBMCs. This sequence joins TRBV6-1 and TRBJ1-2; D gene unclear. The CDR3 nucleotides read TGTGCCAGCAAACGCGTAGTAGCTAACTATGGCTACACCTTC. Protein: CASKRVVANYGYTF.